The 18 T cell receptor beta chains below all came from one sample that was sequenced in a study of liver allograft versus peripheral blood T cells. Study overall: Within transplanted livers, the T cell receptor repertoires were examined and compared against the repertoires present in the peripheral blood of liver transplant recipients.

TCRdb re-analysed the reads in MiXCR, keeping a single row per CDR3 protein. The table shows around 18,000 distinct CDR3 sequences, with roughly a fifth occurring only once. These receptor sequences come from a human patient who had a liver transplant. Some T cells may have originated in the graft donor.

Relative to its sample, this clonotype is medium-sized (0.01 to 0.1%). CDR3 nucleotide sequence: TGTGCCAGCAGTTACTCGTACCAGGCCGGGACCTACGAGCAGTACTTC. Its translation is CASSYSYQAGTYEQYF. The chain combines TRBV6-5 with TRBJ2-7; tentatively, D is TRBD2 (5 bases). The CDR3 covers 16 residues. Germline CDR1 reads MNHEY; CDR2 reads SVGAGI. With 0 bases removed from V and 2 bases from J, the gap between germline ends came to 14 bases.

V usage is TRBV20-1 and J usage is TRBJ1-3, with 10 bases fitting TRBD1. The CDR3 has 19 amino acids. Trimming cost V 2 bases and J 0 bases; bases outside gene matches: 13. Germline V CDR1 and CDR2: DFQATT, SNEGSKA (reference sequence). CDR3 nucleotide sequence: TGCAGTGCTAGACGGCGGACAGGGGGTATTCTTCTCTCTGGAAACACCATATATTTT. Translated, it gives CSARRRTGGILLSGNTIYF.

Sample share makes this clonotype medium-sized. The genes are TRBV7-9 and TRBJ1-2, with 8 positions matching TRBD1. Germline V gene data show CDR1 as SEHNR and CDR2 as FQNEAQ (reference sequence). V trimming: 3 bases; J trimming: 1 base; junction bases outside the gene matches: 4. The length of the CDR3 is 15 residues. The CDR3 reads CASSFGQGRNYGYTF. For the CDR3, the DNA is TGTGCCAGCAGCTTCGGACAGGGACGTAACTATGGCTACACCTTC.

This clonotype was seen a few times. V and J are TRBV25-1 and TRBJ1-2; 7 bases agree with TRBD1. Germline CDR1 is MGHDK and CDR2 is SYGVNS. J was trimmed by 8 bases and V by 11 bases; bases with no gene match: 17. CDR3 length: 14 amino acids. The DNA of the CDR3 is TGTGCCTTGTTAGAGCCGGGACAGCCTCTGGGCTACACCTTC. Protein sequence: CALLEPGQPLGYTF.

Here the CDR3 DNA reads TGTGCCAGCAGCCAAAAAAGGGGAGTGGGCTCACCCCTCCACTTT. Translating it yields CASSQKRGVGSPLHF. This chain uses TRBV14 with TRBJ1-6, with D possibly TRBD1 on 5 matching bases. The V end was cut by 2 bases, the J end by 10 bases, with 15 bases between. Per the germline V gene, CDR1 is SGHDN and CDR2 is FVKESK. CDR3 size: 15 residues.

The chain is built from TRBV6-6 and TRBJ2-7, with a possible D match to TRBD2 (5 bases). The germline V and J ends were trimmed by 0 bases and 3 bases, with 18 bases remaining between them. CDR1 is MNHNY, CDR2 SVGAGI, per germline (reference sequence). The CDR3 runs 17 residues. The CDR3 coding sequence is TGTGCCAGCAGTTACTCGACCGGCGGGCGGCAAGGCTACGAGCAGTACTTC. Translating gives CASSYSTGGRQGYEQYF.

The sample holds many counts of this clonotype. The chain links TRBV19 to TRBJ2-7; D not certain. Trimming pared 7 bases from V and 0 bases from J, leaving 10 bases between. The germline V gene encodes CDR1 LNHDA and CDR2 SQIVND (reference sequence). This CDR3 contains 13 residues. The CDR3 nucleotides are TGTGCCAGTACAGGTCCCTACTCCTACGAGCAGTACTTC. Translated, it gives CASTGPYSYEQYF. Based on the CDR3 plus reference TRBV19 and TRBJ2-7, the full variable domain is DGGITQSPKYLFRKEGQNVTLSCEQNLNHDAMYWYRQDPGQGLRLIYYSQIVNDFQKGDIAEGYSVSREKKESFPLTVTSAQKNPTAFYLCASTGPYSYEQYFGPGTRLTVT.

This clonotype was detected only once. The chain has TRBV7-9 and TRBJ2-4; D is perhaps TRBD2 (5 bases). The CDR3 runs to 14 residues. From germline, CDR1 is SEHNR and CDR2 FQNEAQ (reference sequence). Trimming took 10 bases from V and 4 from J, leaving 17 bases between them. The CDR3 bases are TGTGCCACCTCGGACTCGAACCAGAAAAACATTCAGTACTTC. As protein: CATSDSNQKNIQYF.

By sample fraction, this clonotype is medium-sized. The rearrangement links TRBV18 to TRBJ2-3; the match to TRBD2 covers 11 bases. There are 16 residues in the CDR3. Germline V lookup: CDR1 KGHSH, CDR2 LQKENI. After removal of 3 bases from V and 3 bases from J, the junction contained 5 bases not matched to a gene. The CDR3 sequence is CASSPQLAGETDTQYF. CDR3 in DNA: TGTGCCAGCTCACCCCAACTAGCGGGAGAGACAGATACGCAGTATTTT.

This clonotype has only a few counts. A junction end diverges from the germline sequence, so it may reflect a read error. The V call is TRBV7-9, the J call TRBJ1-2; D call uncertain. The CDR3 runs to 12 residues. The germline CDR1 and CDR2 sequences are SEHNR and FQNEAQ (reference sequence). The CDR3 DNA sequence: TGTGCCAGAAGCTTAGTGTATTCCCGCCACACCTTC. This encodes CARSLVYSRHTF.

This clonotype appeared a few times. The rearrangement joins TRBV7-9 to TRBJ1-1, with 7 bases matching TRBD1. The V gene's germline CDR1 is SEHNR and CDR2 FQNEAQ (reference sequence). The CDR3 sequence is 14 residues long. The ends lost 1 base at V and 6 bases at J; junction bases unmatched: 5. The CDR3 protein is CASSLVTGEAEAFF. CDR3 nucleotide sequence: TGTGCCAGCAGCTTAGTCACAGGGGAGGCTGAAGCTTTCTTT.

This clonotype was seen a handful of times. CDR3 amino acids: CSAREGAYSPLHF. The CDR3 bases are TGCAGTGCTAGAGAAGGGGCGTATTCACCCCTCCACTTT. The genes are TRBV20-1 and TRBJ1-6, with D perhaps TRBD1 (5 bases). V was cut by 0 bases and J by 8 bases, with 8 bases left in between. Germline CDR1 reads DFQATT; CDR2 reads SNEGSKA (reference sequence). The CDR3 extends over 13 amino acids.

The chain is built from TRBV6-2 or TRBV6-3 and TRBJ1-4, with TRBD1 matching 9 bases. CDR3 size: 17 residues. V was pared by 2 bases and J by 7 bases, with 11 bases of the junction left unmatched. The germline gives CDR1 MNHEY, CDR2 SVGEGT. As DNA, the CDR3 is TGTGCCAGCAGTTACCTCCGACCGGGACAGGGCGGTGAAAAACTGTTTTTT. Residues: CASSYLRPGQGGEKLFF.

Details on this clonotype: A much larger clone differs from this one at a single base, so this may be a read error. This sequence joins TRBV18 and TRBJ1-2; 9 bases match TRBD1. With V trimmed by 0 bases and J by 4 bases, 3 bases remained unmatched. The CDR3 contains 15 residues. Germline values: CDR1 KGHSH, CDR2 LQKENI. The chain's CDR3 is CASSPPRQGVYGYTF. In DNA form, the CDR3 reads TGTGCCAGCTCACCACCCCGACAGGGGGTCTATGGCTACACCTTC.

The CDR3 nucleotides read TGTGCCAGCAGCAGGGCACAGGACTCCTACAATGAGCAGTTCTTC. Translating gives CASSRAQDSYNEQFF. The J gene is TRBJ2-1, the V gene TRBV14; D perhaps matches TRBD1 (5 bases). Trimming removed 5 bases at V and 0 bases at J, with 11 bases between. The CDR3 contains 15 residues. The germline gives CDR1 SGHDN, CDR2 FVKESK. Full variable domain (outside the CDR3, taken from reference TRBV14 and TRBJ2-1): EAGVTQFPSHSVIEKGQTVTLRCDPISGHDNLYWYRRVMGKEIKFLLHFVKESKQDESGMPNNRFLAERTGGTYSTLKVQPAELEDSGVYFCASSRAQDSYNEQFFGPGTRLTVL.

Within the sample, this clonotype is medium-sized. This rearrangement joins TRBV18 to TRBJ2-5; no definite D call. The CDR3 has 14 amino acids. Trimming stripped 0 bases from V and 3 bases from J, with 8 bases between. Germline V CDR1 and CDR2: KGHSH, LQKENI. CDR3 region: CASSPPRPKETQYF. In DNA, the CDR3 is TGTGCCAGCTCACCACCGAGACCGAAAGAGACCCAGTACTTC.

This chain links TRBV9 with TRBJ1-1; perhaps TRBD1 as D (5 bases). Germline values: CDR1 SGDLS, CDR2 YYNGEE. Trimming pared 5 bases from V and 4 bases from J, leaving 18 bases between. The CDR3 length is 15 residues. Written as DNA, the CDR3 is TGTGCCAGCAGTAGCCCCCGGGGCAGTGCCACTGAAGCTTTCTTT. Its protein product is CASSSPRGSATEAFF.

The chain uses TRBV20-1 and TRBJ2-2, with D tentatively TRBD1 or TRBD2 (5 bases each). The V and J ends lost 1 base and 4 bases respectively, with 16 bases between them. The germline CDR1 and CDR2 sequences are DFQATT and SNEGSKA (reference sequence). This CDR3 spans 16 amino acids. CDR3 DNA: TGCAGTGCTAGAGCGGGGCTCCAACTGGGCACCGGGGAGCTGTTTTTT. Its protein is CSARAGLQLGTGELFF.